Each of the 17 T cell receptor beta chains below was sequenced from the same sample in a study of regulatory T cells in long-lasting Graves disease. Time point of the sample: newly diagnosed GD, antithyroid drugs for less than 3 months. The TCR library was made from RNA that had been extracted from PBMCs in TRIzol. To make TCR beta libraries, researchers used iRepertoire HTBI primers and Arm-PCR of CDR3 regions. MiXCR, applied by TCRdb to the multiplex PCR reads, yields one record per CDR3 protein. The table lists 250,000 to 300,000 distinct CDR3 sequences, around 19% of them singletons. These same records also appear under a second study, on T cells in Graves' hyperthyroidism and ophthalmopathy.

The material was peripheral blood mononuclear cells (PBMCs), obtained at new diagnosis, from a patient treated with antithyroid drugs. These receptors came from a woman between 25 and 40 years old with Graves disease.

Ten or more counts support this clonotype. J is TRBJ2-1 and V is TRBV6-5; 12 bases fit TRBD2. Trimming removed 2 bases from V and 6 bases from J; junction bases left unmatched: 8. In germline, CDR1 is MNHEY, CDR2 SVGAGI. This CDR3 region has 17 residues. CDR3 in DNA: TGTGCCAGCAGTTACAAGTACCCGGGACTAGCGGGCAATGAGCAGTTCTTC. The encoded protein is CASSYKYPGLAGNEQFF.

This clonotype was observed at least ten times. The chain uses TRBV6-1 and TRBJ2-5; 7 positions match TRBD1. CDR3 length: 12 residues. Germline V gene sequence: CDR1 MNHNS, CDR2 SASEGT. Unmatched junction bases numbered 0, after V lost 6 bases and J lost 2 bases. The DNA of the CDR3 is TGTGCCAGCAGGGACAGGCAAGAGACCCAGTACTTC. Its protein is CASRDRQETQYF.

This clonotype was recorded many times. The chain employs TRBV9 and TRBJ2-1; D is possibly TRBD1 or TRBD2 (5 bases each). V was shortened by 3 bases and J by 2 bases, with 9 bases between the two germline ends. CDR1 is SGDLS and CDR2 is YYNGEE in the germline V gene. The CDR3 runs 14 residues. The CDR3 DNA reads TGTGCCAGCAGCGCTGGGGACCCCTACAATGAGCAGTTCTTC. Translation gives CASSAGDPYNEQFF. The entire variable domain, with the rest obtained from reference TRBV9 and TRBJ2-1, is as follows: DSGVTQTPKHLITATGQRVTLRCSPRSGDLSVYWYQQSLDQGLQFLIQYYNGEERAKGNILERFSAQQFPDLHSELNLSSLELGDSALYFCASSAGDPYNEQFFGPGTRLTVL.

There are many counts of this clonotype. The chain carries TRBV5-6 and TRBJ2-5; the D gene is possibly TRBD1 (7 bases). CDR3 length: 15 residues. Germline CDR1 SGHDT, CDR2 YYEEEE. Between the trimmed V and J ends, which lost 3 bases and 5 bases, there was a span of 17 bases. The CDR3 sequence: CASSWRGQTWETQYF. CDR3 bases: TGTGCCAGCAGCTGGCGGGGACAGACGTGGGAGACCCAGTACTTC.

Ten or more counts support this clonotype. V is TRBV3-1 and J is TRBJ1-1; perhaps TRBD1 as D (5 bases). V was cut by 2 bases and J by 7 bases, with 11 bases left in between. Germline V CDR1 and CDR2: LGHDT, YNNKEL (reference sequence). CDR3 size: 13 residues. CDR3 in amino acids: CASSQQGLGEAFF. For the CDR3, the DNA is TGTGCCAGCAGCCAACAGGGTTTGGGTGAAGCTTTCTTT.

Ten or more counts support this clonotype. The chain employs TRBV7-9 and TRBJ2-3; 11 bases match TRBD2. Germline CDR1 SEHNR, CDR2 FQNEAQ (reference sequence). The CDR3 extends over 14 amino acids. V shed 6 bases and J 4 bases; nucleotides not matched to a gene: 3. The CDR3 loop is CASRVTSGADTQYF. The DNA for the CDR3 is TGTGCCAGCAGGGTGACTAGCGGGGCAGATACGCAGTATTTT.

V and J are TRBV20-1 and TRBJ1-1; D might be TRBD1 (5 bases). V lost 0 bases, J lost 3 bases, and 17 bases lay in between. The CDR3 loop spans 16 amino acids. From germline, CDR1 is DFQATT and CDR2 SNEGSKA (reference sequence). CDR3 sequence (DNA): TGCAGTGCTAGAGATCCTTCAGGGCCCGCGGACACTGAAGCTTTCTTT. Its translation: CSARDPSGPADTEAFF.

This clonotype was seen at least ten times. Sequence at one end of the junction differs from germline and may be a read error. J is TRBJ1-1 and V is TRBV6-1; D call uncertain. Looked up from germline, CDR1 is MNHNS and CDR2 is SASEGT. This CDR3 has 14 residues. The CDR3 reads CASREGLMNTEAFF. The CDR3, as DNA: TGTGCCAGCAGGGAAGGTCTCATGAACACTGAAGCTTTCTTT.

The V call is TRBV5-5, the J call TRBJ1-2; D gene uncertain. Trimming took off 0 bases at V and 4 bases at J, with 10 bases between the two ends. CDR3 length: 14 amino acids. CDR1 SGHKS and CDR2 YYEKEE come from the germline V gene (reference sequence). The CDR3 here is CASSLATRSYGYTF. CDR3 sequence (DNA): TGTGCCAGCAGCTTGGCCACACGATCCTATGGCTACACCTTC.

The chain's CDR3 is CSVPKTGRADTQYF. The CDR3 DNA reads as TGCAGTGTCCCGAAGACAGGGCGGGCAGATACGCAGTATTTT. V usage is TRBV20-1 and J usage is TRBJ2-3; 7 positions agree with TRBD1. Losses at the gene ends were 7 bases for V and 4 bases for J; bases not matched to a gene: 11. Germline values: CDR1 DFQATT, CDR2 SNEGSKA (reference sequence). The CDR3 extends over 14 amino acids.

This clonotype was observed a few times. The DNA for the CDR3 is TGTGCCAGCAGCTTGGTGCAGGGAATGCCGGACTATGGCTACACCTTC. This translates into CASSLVQGMPDYGYTF. This chain uses TRBV7-2 with TRBJ1-2; D perhaps matches TRBD1 (5 bases). The CDR3 loop spans 16 amino acids. Germline CDR1 reads SGHTA; CDR2 reads FQGNSA. V was shortened by 3 bases and J by 3 bases, with 17 bases between the two germline ends.

On this clonotype: Only one base separates this from a far larger clonotype, so it likely reflects a read error. The rearrangement links TRBV9 to TRBJ2-7, with D perhaps being TRBD1 or TRBD2 (5 bases each). Trimming removed 4 bases from V and 0 bases from J, with 14 bases in between. Germline CDR1 reads SGDLS; CDR2 reads YYNGEE. This CDR3 spans 15 amino acids. CDR3 sequence (DNA): TGTGCCAGCAGCCCGGGACCGGCCATCTCCTACGAGCAGTACTTC. Translating it yields CASSPGPAISYEQYF.

The chain carries TRBV6-2 or TRBV6-3 and TRBJ2-4; 12 bases are a match to TRBD2. Germline V gene lookup returns CDR1 MNHEY and CDR2 SVGEGT. V dropped 6 bases and J dropped 6; count of bases not matched to a gene: 6. The CDR3 has 15 amino acids. This CDR3 is CASRRTSGVGNIQYF. The DNA of the CDR3 is TGTGCCAGCAGACGGACTAGCGGGGTTGGAAACATTCAGTACTTC.

This clonotype appeared many times. The genes are TRBV20-1 and TRBJ1-2; 7 bases are shared with TRBD1. V lost 6 bases and J lost 8; bases outside the gene matches: 12. This CDR3 has 13 amino acids. CDR1 DFQATT and CDR2 SNEGSKA come from the germline V gene (reference sequence). For the CDR3, the DNA is TGCAGTGCGCCGACAGGGACCGGGGGGGGCTACACCTTC. Translating it yields CSAPTGTGGGYTF.

The sample holds many counts of this clonotype. The chain has TRBV19 and TRBJ1-1, with D perhaps TRBD1 (6 bases). Trimming removed 8 bases from V and 0 bases from J, with 22 bases in between. This CDR3 is built from 17 residues. From germline, CDR1 is LNHDA and CDR2 SQIVND (reference sequence). The CDR3: CASQNRVGARMNTEAFF. Written as DNA, the CDR3 is TGTGCCAGTCAGAACAGGGTCGGAGCCCGAATGAACACTGAAGCTTTCTTT.

The V call is TRBV6-2 or TRBV6-3, the J call TRBJ1-6; D gene uncertain. V was shortened by 5 bases and J by 7 bases, with 12 bases between the two germline ends. There are 14 residues in the CDR3. CDR1 MNHEY and CDR2 SVGEGT come from the germline V gene. The CDR3: CASSVQQSNSPLHF. CDR3 coding DNA: TGTGCCAGCAGTGTACAACAGTCCAATTCACCCCTCCACTTT.

This clonotype has at least ten counts. The genes are TRBV2 and TRBJ2-4, with no clear D. CDR1 and CDR2 from the germline V gene are SNHLY and FYNNEI. This CDR3 is 14 amino acids long. Deletions cut 8 bases from V and 1 base from J, with 12 bases between. The CDR3 loop is CASCKDLAKNIQYF. CDR3 nucleotides: TGTGCCAGCTGTAAAGACCTCGCCAAAAACATTCAGTACTTC.